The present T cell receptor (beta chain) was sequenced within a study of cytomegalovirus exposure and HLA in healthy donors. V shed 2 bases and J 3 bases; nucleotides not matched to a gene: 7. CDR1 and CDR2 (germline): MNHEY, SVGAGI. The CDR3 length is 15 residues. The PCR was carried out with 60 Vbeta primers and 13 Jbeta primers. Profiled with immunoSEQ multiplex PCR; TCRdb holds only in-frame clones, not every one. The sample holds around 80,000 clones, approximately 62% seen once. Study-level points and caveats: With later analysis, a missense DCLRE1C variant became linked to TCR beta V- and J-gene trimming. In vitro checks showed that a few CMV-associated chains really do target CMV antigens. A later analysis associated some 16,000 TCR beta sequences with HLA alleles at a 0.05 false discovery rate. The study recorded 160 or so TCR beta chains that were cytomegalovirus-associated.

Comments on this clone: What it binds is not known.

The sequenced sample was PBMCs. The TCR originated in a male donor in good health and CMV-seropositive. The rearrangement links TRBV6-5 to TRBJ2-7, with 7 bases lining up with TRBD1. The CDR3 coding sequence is TGTGCCAGCAGTTACACGGGACAGACCGTCTACGAGCAGTACTTC. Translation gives CASSYTGQTVYEQYF.